This T cell receptor beta chain was observed in a study of cytomegalovirus exposure and HLA in healthy donors. Study context: An early release of data contained about 85 million unique TCRs, which came from HLA-typed donors. Findings of the study overall: Later analysis demonstrated an association between a missense DCLRE1C variant and TCR beta V- and J-gene trimming. The authors later found HLA-associated TCR beta chains more clonally expanded than equally common others.

Those who donated were healthy bone marrow donors. Note on this clone: Its antigen is not identified.

The PCR made use of 60 Vbeta and 13 Jbeta primers. Here immunoSEQ multiplex PCR was the method, and the copy in TCRdb shows in-frame clones only, minus some. The top ten clones hold under 6.5% of a sample with under 150,000 clones, approximately 90% of them seen once. This TCR came from a woman aged 25 to 45 in good health and CMV-seronegative. The sequenced sample was PBMCs.

The DNA for the CDR3 is TGTGCCAGCAGCTCGGGACTGTCCTCGGATGAGCAGTTCTTC. Translation gives CASSSGLSSDEQFF. The gene calls are TRBV11-3 and TRBJ2-1, with a weak D call TRBD2 (6 bases). Germline-derived CDR1 and CDR2 are SGHNT and YENEEA. CDR3 length: 14 residues. Trimming left V 4 bases short and J 8 bases short, with 15 bases between.